This TCR beta chain was observed in a study of T cell responses to AZD1222 COVID-19 vaccine. Profiled with immunoSEQ multiplex PCR; TCRdb holds only in-frame clones, not every one. The table has 150,000 or so clones, about 93% seen once; the top ten hold 1.5% to 2%. The CDR3 length is 14 residues. Trimming removed 0 bases from V and 9 bases from J, with 9 bases in between. Germline V CDR1 and CDR2: SEHNR, FQNEAQ (reference sequence). This sample comprised peripheral blood, obtained on day 0 of AZD1222 vaccination. The TCR comes from an adult in good health. The chain combines TRBV7-9 with TRBJ1-6, with no clear D. The CDR3, as DNA: TGTGCCAGCAGCTTAGCGCAGGATGGTTCACCCCTCCACTTT. This encodes CASSLAQDGSPLHF.